Following are 8 T cell receptor beta chains from one sample sequenced in a study of blood T cell repertoires in COVID-19. The assay was immunoSEQ multiplex PCR, and TCRdb's table has in-frame clones only and misses some. The repertoire has 200,000 to 250,000 clones, roughly 75% of them found once; the top ten carry under 8.5%. Sequencing was performed on peripheral blood. The receptors were sampled from a woman between 65 and 79 years old with acute or convalescent COVID-19.

This chain uses TRBV5-6 with TRBJ2-7; D is uncertain. This CDR3 region has 13 residues. Germline V CDR1 and CDR2: SGHDT, YYEEEE. The V gene lost 0 bases and the J gene lost 6 bases, with 10 bases spanning the gap. The CDR3 region is CASSLGVGPEQYF. CDR3 DNA: TGTGCCAGCAGCTTGGGCGTCGGTCCCGAGCAGTACTTC.

This rearrangement joins TRBV6-5 to TRBJ2-2; D is possibly TRBD1 (5 bases). The CDR3 has 14 amino acids. The germline V gene encodes CDR1 MNHEY and CDR2 SVGAGI. V gave up 6 bases and J gave up 5 bases, with 13 bases separating them. DNA for the CDR3: TGTGCCAGCAGAGCCTTAGGGGAAACCGGGGAGCTGTTTTTT. Residues: CASRALGETGELFF.

About this clone: Distinct nucleotide sequences in the sample also encode this CDR3. This chain uses TRBV6-1 with TRBJ2-1, with D uncertain. Looked up from germline, CDR1 is MNHNS and CDR2 is SASEGT. The CDR3 totals 13 residues. Trimming removed 2 bases at V and 7 bases at J, with 9 bases between. In DNA form, the CDR3 reads TGTGCCAGCAGTGAACCGGAGAGGAATGAGCAGTTCTTC. It translates to CASSEPERNEQFF.

The rearrangement joins TRBV6-5 to TRBJ2-7; D may be TRBD1 (6 bases). V lost 7 bases and J lost 3, with 13 bases in between. CDR3 length: 13 residues. The V gene's germline CDR1 is MNHEY and CDR2 SVGAGI. Written as DNA, the CDR3 is TGTGCCAGCAACAAGGACAGATACTACGAGCAGTACTTC. Protein product: CASNKDRYYEQYF.

This chain joins TRBV7-2 and TRBJ2-7, with TRBD2 identical over 9 bases. Germline V gene lookup returns CDR1 SGHTA and CDR2 FQGNSA. V trimming: 0 bases; J trimming: 4 bases; junction bases outside the gene matches: 4. This CDR3 has 15 residues. The CDR3 coding sequence is TGTGCCAGCAGCTTAGCAAGCGGGGGGCAATACGAGCAGTACTTC. Protein sequence: CASSLASGGQYEQYF.

This clone showed up just a few times. The chain combines TRBV5-8 with TRBJ1-6, with 7 bases aligning to TRBD1. The CDR3 runs to 14 residues. J lost 6 bases, V lost 6 bases, and 6 bases had no gene match. Germline V gene lookup returns CDR1 SGHTS and CDR2 YDEGEE. CDR3 nucleotides: TGTGCCAGCACTACGGGACAGCTTAATTCACCCCTCCACTTT. It codes for CASTTGQLNSPLHF.

The chain couples TRBV5-6 to TRBJ1-5; weak D call: TRBD1 (6 bases). The CDR3 consists of 14 residues. CDR1 and CDR2 from the germline V gene are SGHDT and YYEEEE. With 2 bases removed from V and 4 bases from J, the gap between germline ends came to 10 bases. The CDR3 DNA reads as TGTGCCAGCAGCTTCATAGGGGGAAATCAGCCCCAGCATTTT. Protein product: CASSFIGGNQPQHF.

The rearrangement joins TRBV5-1 to TRBJ2-5; weak D call: TRBD2 (7 bases). CDR1 is SGHRS, CDR2 YFSETQ, per germline. The CDR3 covers 17 residues. Trimming stripped 2 bases from V and 5 bases from J, with 22 bases between. The CDR3 nucleotides read TGCGCCAGCAGCTTAAGTATGGGGGGGCCGTGGCTGGAGACCCAGTACTTC. This gives the protein CASSLSMGGPWLETQYF.